A selection of T cell receptor beta chains follows, all from one sample in a study of blood T cell repertoires in COVID-19. TCRdb keeps only in-frame clones here, not all; method: immunoSEQ multiplex PCR. The data show about 50,000 clones, around 80% seen once. The material sequenced was peripheral blood. These TCRs come from an elderly woman with acute or convalescent COVID-19. Both conserved end residues are part of each CDR3. A D gene is named only where the DNA matches it firmly. Size is stated for part of the rows, as once, few or many counts, or as a class when the clone is expanded.

DNA | CDR3 | J | V | size | length | D
TGTGCCAGCAGCTCAGTGACAGGCGGGGGGCCCCAGCATTTT | CASSSVTGGGPQHF | TRBJ1-5 | TRBV7-9 | . | 14 | .
TGTGCCAGCAGGAGGGAGTTGGCGAACACCGGGGAGCTGTTTTTT | CASRRELANTGELFF | TRBJ2-2 | TRBV2 | . | 15 | .
TGTGCCAGTAGTCCCCGACAGGGGGGGTACGAGCAGTACTTC | CASSPRQGGYEQYF | TRBJ2-7 | TRBV19 | . | 14 | TRBD1
TGTGCCAGCAGCGTCCACAGGGAGGAAGCTTTCTTT | CASSVHREEAFF | TRBJ1-1 | TRBV9 | . | 12 | .
TGTGCCAGCAGTGACCCGGGACTAGCGGGGCCCAACACAGATACGCAGTATTTT | CASSDPGLAGPNTDTQYF | TRBJ2-3 | TRBV6-1 | . | 18 | TRBD2
TGTGCCAGTAGAGGCTCAACGAGGTACGATGAGCAGTTCTTC | CASRGSTRYDEQFF | TRBJ2-1 | TRBV19 | . | 14 | .
TGCAGCGCCGATGACAGGCTGAACACTGAAGCTTTCTTT | CSADDRLNTEAFF | TRBJ1-1 | TRBV29-1 | . | 13 | .
TGTGCCAGCAGCTTTACTAGCGGGCAAGAGACCCAGTACTTC | CASSFTSGQETQYF | TRBJ2-5 | TRBV7-2 | . | 14 | TRBD2
TGCAGTGCCAGGGAAAACTATGGCTACACCTTC | CSARENYGYTF | TRBJ1-2 | TRBV20-1 | . | 11 | .
TGCGCCAGCAGTCAATGCCCTAGCGGGGGAATAGATGAGCAGTTCTTC | CASSQCPSGGIDEQFF | TRBJ2-1 | TRBV23-1 | . | 16 | TRBD2
TGTGCCAGCAGCTTATTACAGGGGGCCTCCTACGAGCAGTACTTC | CASSLLQGASYEQYF | TRBJ2-7 | TRBV7-6 | . | 15 | TRBD1
TGTGCCAGCAGCGATCGGGTAGGGAGGAACACTGAAGCTTTCTTT | CASSDRVGRNTEAFF | TRBJ1-1 | TRBV6-5 | . | 15 | .
TGTGCCAGCAGTGAGGGCACCAACTATGGCTACACCTTC | CASSEGTNYGYTF | TRBJ1-2 | TRBV2 | once | 13 | .
TGTGCCAGTAGGGACATTGTTAGCAATCAGCCCCAGCATTTT | CASRDIVSNQPQHF | TRBJ1-5 | TRBV19 | . | 14 | .
TGTGCCAGCAGCTTGAACAGATACTCTAATTCACCCCTCCACTTT | CASSLNRYSNSPLHF | TRBJ1-6 | TRBV5-6 | . | 15 | .
TGTGCCTGGAGCAGGTCAACGAACACTGAAGCTTTCTTT | CAWSRSTNTEAFF | TRBJ1-1 | TRBV30 | . | 13 | .
TGTGCCAGTAGTATTCGAGGGGGACAGGGGAACATTCAGTACTTC | CASSIRGGQGNIQYF | TRBJ2-4 | TRBV19 | . | 15 | TRBD1
TGTGCCAGCACTGCCGGGACTAGCGCAGAGACCCAGTACTTC | CASTAGTSAETQYF | TRBJ2-5 | TRBV6-6 | once | 14 | TRBD2
TGTGCCAGCAGCTTGAGACAGGGTGTCGGCTACACCTTC | CASSLRQGVGYTF | TRBJ1-2 | TRBV5-8 | few | 13 | TRBD1
TGTGCCAGCAGACGCCCCCGCAGCGGCGCGGTGACTGAAGCTTTCTTT | CASRRPRSGAVTEAFF | TRBJ1-1 | TRBV5-8 | . | 16 | .
TGTGCCAGCTTCCCCCCCGGGACAGGGGGACGAGAGACCCAGTACTTC | CASFPPGTGGRETQYF | TRBJ2-5 | TRBV18 | . | 16 | TRBD1
TGTGCCAGCAGCTTAGGGCTCCAGGGGTACTCGGGCACAGATACGCAGTATTTT | CASSLGLQGYSGTDTQYF | TRBJ2-3 | TRBV11-2 | . | 18 | .
TGTGCCAGCAGGCTACGGGGGGACGGGGAGCTGTTTTTT | CASRLRGDGELFF | TRBJ2-2 | TRBV3-1/TRBV3-2 | few | 13 | TRBD2
TGCGCCAGGACCCCCTTGGACAGTTATGTCTCTGGAAACACCATATATTTT | CARTPLDSYVSGNTIYF | TRBJ1-3 | TRBV10-1 | . | 17 | .
TGTGCCAGCAGCTTAGTTGTGGGGTCAGGGCAGCCCCAGCATTTT | CASSLVVGSGQPQHF | TRBJ1-5 | TRBV7-8 | . | 15 | .
TGTGCCAGTAGTATTAAGGGCGGGTATCAGCCCCAGCATTTT | CASSIKGGYQPQHF | TRBJ1-5 | TRBV19 | . | 14 | .
TGTGCCAGCGGGGGGACAGGGGTCTCAAGAAACACCATATATTTT | CASGGTGVSRNTIYF | TRBJ1-3 | TRBV9 | . | 15 | TRBD1
TGTGCTGCCAGGGGGGTCTTTAACTATGGCTACACCTTC | CAARGVFNYGYTF | TRBJ1-2 | TRBV6-5 | few | 13 | TRBD1
TGTGCCAGCCAAGGGGAAGGGAGGGACATTCAGTACTTC | CASQGEGRDIQYF | TRBJ2-4 | TRBV28 | once | 13 | TRBD2
TGTGCCAGCAGAAGGACAGGGGAAGGAGGTGGCTACACCTTC | CASRRTGEGGGYTF | TRBJ1-2 | TRBV11-2 | . | 14 | TRBD1
TGTGCCAGCTCCCCGAGTCGACAGGGTCTGAGTGAGCAGTTCTTC | CASSPSRQGLSEQFF | TRBJ2-1 | TRBV18 | . | 15 | TRBD1
TGTGCCAGCAGTGATATCCTTAGTGGAAACACCATATATTTT | CASSDILSGNTIYF | TRBJ1-3 | TRBV6-1 | . | 14 | .
TGTGCCAGCAGTCAAGCCAACTATGGCTACACCTTC | CASSQANYGYTF | TRBJ1-2 | TRBV12-3/TRBV12-4 | . | 12 | .
TGTGCCTGGACGGCGGGAGGGGGCGGGAACATTCAGTACTTC | CAWTAGGGGNIQYF | TRBJ2-4 | TRBV30 | . | 14 | TRBD2
TGTGCCAGCAGAGGGGGGAACACCGGGGAGCTGTTTTTT | CASRGGNTGELFF | TRBJ2-2 | TRBV7-8 | . | 13 | .
TGTGCCAGTAGTATATTCAGTGCCTCTGGGGCCAACGTCCTGACTTTC | CASSIFSASGANVLTF | TRBJ2-6 | TRBV19 | . | 16 | .
TGCGCCAGCAGCCAAGCGGTGGTGGACAGGGGAAATTCACCCCTCCACTTT | CASSQAVVDRGNSPLHF | TRBJ1-6 | TRBV4-1 | . | 17 | TRBD1
TGTGCCAGCAGCCAGCGGACCAATACCTGGGATGAGCAGTTCTTC | CASSQRTNTWDEQFF | TRBJ2-1 | TRBV5-5 | . | 15 | .
TGTGCCAGCAGCTTCCTCGCCGGCCAAGAGACCCAGTACTTC | CASSFLAGQETQYF | TRBJ2-5 | TRBV5-8 | . | 14 | .
TGTGCCACCAGTGATTTGGGGACAGGGATCTACGAGCAGTACTTC | CATSDLGTGIYEQYF | TRBJ2-7 | TRBV24-1 | . | 15 | TRBD1
TGCAGCACCAGGGCTCCTGGCACTGAAGCTTTCTTT | CSTRAPGTEAFF | TRBJ1-1 | TRBV29-1 | . | 12 | .
TGCAGCGTTGTGGGGCTGTCCGAGCAGTACTTC | CSVVGLSEQYF | TRBJ2-7 | TRBV29-1 | . | 11 | .
TGTGCCAGCAGCTTATCACCGGGAGGGAATGAGCAGTTCTTC | CASSLSPGGNEQFF | TRBJ2-1 | TRBV7-9 | . | 14 | TRBD2
TGTGCCAGTAGTAAGCCCGGGACAGGGTCGCAAGAGACCCAGTACTTC | CASSKPGTGSQETQYF | TRBJ2-5 | TRBV19 | . | 16 | TRBD1
TGTGCCAGCAAACTGACAGGGGGTGTTTACTATGGCTACACCTTC | CASKLTGGVYYGYTF | TRBJ1-2 | TRBV27 | . | 15 | TRBD1
TGTGCCAGCGACTGGGACAGTGCAACTAATGAAAAACTGTTTTTT | CASDWDSATNEKLFF | TRBJ1-4 | TRBV2 | . | 15 | TRBD1
TGTGCCAGCAGCTTAGGAGCATTTCAGGGGAGTAGCTATGGCTACACCTTC | CASSLGAFQGSSYGYTF | TRBJ1-2 | TRBV5-8 | . | 17 | .
TGTGCCAGCAGTTACGGGACAGGGTTCTATGGCTACACCTTC | CASSYGTGFYGYTF | TRBJ1-2 | TRBV6-5 | once | 14 | TRBD1
TGCGCCAGCAGTACTAGCGGGGGATACAATGAGCAGTTCTTC | CASSTSGGYNEQFF | TRBJ2-1 | TRBV10-2 | few | 14 | TRBD2
TGTGCCAGCAGGGTACACAGGGGTACTGAAGCTTTCTTT | CASRVHRGTEAFF | TRBJ1-1 | TRBV5-8 | . | 13 | TRBD1
TGTGCCAGCAGCAAAGTAGGACTAGCGTCGAACCAAGAGACCCAGTACTTC | CASSKVGLASNQETQYF | TRBJ2-5 | TRBV21-1 | medium-sized | 17 | .
TGTGCCATCAGTCAGGACTCTTTCTCTGGAAACACCATATATTTT | CAISQDSFSGNTIYF | TRBJ1-3 | TRBV10-3 | . | 15 | .
TGCGCCAGCAGCTTGGCCACGGTCGAGGGGGCGGGAGGCTACACCTTC | CASSLATVEGAGGYTF | TRBJ1-2 | TRBV5-1 | . | 16 | TRBD1
TGTGCCAGCAGCCAACCTACAGGGGTGTTCTCTGGGGCCAACGTCCTGACTTTC | CASSQPTGVFSGANVLTF | TRBJ2-6 | TRBV4-2 | . | 18 | TRBD1
TGTGCCAGCAGTGAAGGGCTCGGGGGGGGAAATGAAAAACTGTTTTTT | CASSEGLGGGNEKLFF | TRBJ1-4 | TRBV6-1 | . | 16 | .
TGTGCCAGCAGCTCACTAGCGGGGGAATCAGATACGCAGTATTTT | CASSSLAGESDTQYF | TRBJ2-3 | TRBV7-8 | . | 15 | TRBD2
TGTGCCAGCCAGGGAAACTCAGGGCAGAACTATGGCTACACCTTC | CASQGNSGQNYGYTF | TRBJ1-2 | TRBV6-5 | few | 15 | .